The text below deals with one TCR beta chain. Antigen: not known. This record comes from a study of T cell responses to AZD1222 COVID-19 vaccine. Study-wide points: Seropositivity was recorded at baseline in only six AZD1222 recipients. Spike-wide coverage was observed for vaccine-associated CD4 TCRs, with dominant responses at 160-218 and 743-854. Clonal diversity may have been underestimated in mostly white British donors. Targets within unmutated variant regions were reportedly found for nearly half of spike-specific TCRs.

The V end was cut by 1 base, the J end by 3 bases, with 10 bases between. CDR3 size: 15 residues. CDR1 SGHNT and CDR2 YYREEE come from the germline V gene (reference sequence). Sequenced by immunoSEQ multiplex PCR; TCRdb stores in-frame clones only, minus some. The data contain roughly 130,000 clones, 80% to 90% of them singletons. Sequenced here: peripheral blood, sampled on day 0 of AZD1222 vaccination. The rearrangement joins TRBV5-4 to TRBJ2-2, with D maybe TRBD2 (5 bases). The TCR comes from an adult in good health. DNA for the CDR3: TGTGCCAGCAGCTTGCGGCGGGCTGACACCGGGGAGCTGTTTTTT. Protein: CASSLRRADTGELFF.